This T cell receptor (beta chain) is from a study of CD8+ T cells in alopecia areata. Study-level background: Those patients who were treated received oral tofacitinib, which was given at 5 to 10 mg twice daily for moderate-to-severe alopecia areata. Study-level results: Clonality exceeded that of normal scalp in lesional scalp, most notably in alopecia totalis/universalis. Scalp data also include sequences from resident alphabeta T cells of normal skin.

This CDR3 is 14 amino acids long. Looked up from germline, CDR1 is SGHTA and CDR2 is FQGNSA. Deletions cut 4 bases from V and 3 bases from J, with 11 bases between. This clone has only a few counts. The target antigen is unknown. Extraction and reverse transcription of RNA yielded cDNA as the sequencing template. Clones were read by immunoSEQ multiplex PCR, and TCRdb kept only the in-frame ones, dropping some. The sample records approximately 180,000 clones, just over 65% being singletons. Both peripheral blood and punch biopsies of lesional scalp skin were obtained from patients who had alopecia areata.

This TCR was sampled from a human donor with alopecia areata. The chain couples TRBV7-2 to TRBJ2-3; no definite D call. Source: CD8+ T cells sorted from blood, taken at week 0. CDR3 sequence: CASSYVGSTDTQYF. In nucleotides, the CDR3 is TGTGCCAGCAGCTATGTAGGCTCGACAGATACGCAGTATTTT.